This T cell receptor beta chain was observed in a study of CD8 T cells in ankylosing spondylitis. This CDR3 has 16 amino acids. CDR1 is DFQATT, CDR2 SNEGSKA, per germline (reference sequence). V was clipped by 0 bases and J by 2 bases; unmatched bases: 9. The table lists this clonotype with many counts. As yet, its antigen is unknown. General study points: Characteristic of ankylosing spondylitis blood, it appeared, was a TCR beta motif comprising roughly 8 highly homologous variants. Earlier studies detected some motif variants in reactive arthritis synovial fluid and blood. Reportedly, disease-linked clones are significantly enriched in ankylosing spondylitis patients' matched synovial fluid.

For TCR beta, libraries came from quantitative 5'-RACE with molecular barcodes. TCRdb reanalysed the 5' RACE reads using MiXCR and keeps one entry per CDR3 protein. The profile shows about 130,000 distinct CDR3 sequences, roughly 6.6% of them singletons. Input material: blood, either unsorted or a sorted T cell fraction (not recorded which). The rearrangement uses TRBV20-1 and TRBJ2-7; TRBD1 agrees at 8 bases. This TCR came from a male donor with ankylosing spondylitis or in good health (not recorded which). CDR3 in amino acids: CSAREVDRGATYEQYF. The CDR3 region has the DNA TGCAGTGCTAGAGAAGTCGACAGGGGTGCGACCTACGAGCAGTACTTC.